Listed below are T cell receptor beta chains from one sample, sequenced in a study of OX40 agonist ivuxolimab in advanced cancers. Clones were read by immunoSEQ multiplex PCR, and TCRdb kept only the in-frame ones, dropping some. Of fewer than 70,000 clones listed, around 85% are singletons. Sequencing used CD4+ or CD8+ T cells sorted from blood, obtained in a trial of the OX40 agonist ivuxolimab. All receptors come from an adult with an advanced solid tumor such as melanoma, head and neck, liver or kidney cancer. Each CDR3 is given with its conserved first and last residue. The D gene is left open where the match is weak. The size entry is marked missing in some rows and otherwise reads once, few, many or a size class.

CDR3aa	CDR3nt	abundance	d_gene	v_gene	j_gene
CASSFSGQGIGETQYF	TGTGCCAGCAGCTTCTCGGGACAGGGGATCGGAGAGACCCAGTACTTC	.	TRBD1	TRBV5-6	TRBJ2-5
CATGAGAQETQYF	TGTGCCACAGGGGCGGGGGCCCAAGAGACCCAGTACTTC	.	.	TRBV6-1	TRBJ2-5
CASSEYNEQFF	TGCGCCAGCAGCGAATACAATGAGCAGTTCTTC	.	.	TRBV5-1	TRBJ2-1
CATTLDSSYEQYF	TGTGCCACAACCCTGGACAGTTCGTACGAGCAGTACTTC	.	.	TRBV6-5	TRBJ2-7
CASSLSIRPYEQYF	TGTGCCAGCAGCTTGAGTATTAGGCCCTACGAGCAGTACTTC	.	.	TRBV5-6	TRBJ2-7
CASSLGGVGDTQYF	TGCGCCAGCAGCTTAGGGGGTGTGGGCGATACGCAGTATTTT	.	.	TRBV5-1	TRBJ2-3
CASSKTTEDTQYF	TGCGCCAGCAGCAAAACCACGGAAGATACGCAGTATTTT	.	.	TRBV4-1	TRBJ2-3
CATSRGGSRGNQPQHF	TGTGCCACCAGCAGAGGGGGGAGCAGGGGCAATCAGCCCCAGCATTTT	.	.	TRBV15	TRBJ1-5
CASSLVRRPYEQYF	TGTGCCAGCAGCTTGGTGCGCAGGCCCTACGAGCAGTACTTC	.	.	TRBV7-9	TRBJ2-7
CASSIGRLATQYF	TGTGCCAGTAGTATTGGAAGACTAGCTACGCAGTATTTT	.	TRBD2	TRBV19	TRBJ2-3
CASSLLGHEQYF	TGTGCCAGCAGCTTACTAGGCCACGAGCAGTACTTC	.	.	TRBV11-3	TRBJ2-7
CASRRSSGGTGVSQYF	TGTGCCAGCAGGCGATCGTCGGGCGGGACAGGGGTATCGCAGTACTTC	.	TRBD1	TRBV28	TRBJ2-7
CASSPASAAGELFF	TGCGCCAGCAGCCCCGCTAGCGCGGCCGGGGAGCTGTTTTTT	.	.	TRBV5-1	TRBJ2-2
CASSSDLLAVPIGEQFF	TGCGCCAGCAGCTCCGACCTACTAGCGGTACCTATCGGTGAGCAGTTCTTC	.	TRBD2	TRBV5-1	TRBJ2-1
CASSDRGGEKLFF	TGCGCCAGCAGTGACAGGGGTGGTGAAAAACTGTTTTTT	.	.	TRBV10-2	TRBJ1-4
CASSPTGLLTDTQYF	TGTGCCAGCAGCCCGACAGGGCTTCTCACAGATACGCAGTATTTT	.	TRBD1	TRBV7-9	TRBJ2-3
CASSPPLPGDGYTF	TGTGCCAGCTCACCACCCCTTCCAGGGGATGGCTACACCTTC	.	.	TRBV18	TRBJ1-2
CASSVQTTQETQYF	TGTGCCAGCAGTGTTCAGACAACCCAAGAGACCCAGTACTTC	once	.	TRBV2	TRBJ2-5
CASSKNRDSNYGYTF	TGTGCCAGCAGTAAAAACCGGGACAGTAACTATGGCTACACCTTC	.	TRBD1	TRBV6-1	TRBJ1-2
CAIRETSPPNEQFF	TGTGCCATCAGGGAGACTAGCCCCCCAAATGAGCAGTTCTTC	.	TRBD2	TRBV10-3	TRBJ2-1
CASSLAGQGVLYNEQFF	TGTGCCAGCAGCTTAGCCGGACAGGGGGTTCTCTACAATGAGCAGTTCTTC	.	TRBD1	TRBV7-8	TRBJ2-1
CASSESGSYQPQHF	TGCGCCAGCAGTGAGTCGGGCAGTTATCAGCCCCAGCATTTT	.	.	TRBV10-2	TRBJ1-5
CASSYWGSTKEQYF	TGTGCCAGCAGTTACTGGGGCAGCACAAAGGAGCAGTACTTC	once	.	TRBV6-5	TRBJ2-7
CASSYSGQGPFEQYF	TGTGCCAGCAGTTACTCGGGACAGGGTCCTTTCGAGCAGTACTTC	.	TRBD1	TRBV6-5	TRBJ2-7
CASSINMAVTHYGYTF	TGTGCCAGTAGTATCAACATGGCCGTGACACACTATGGCTACACCTTC	.	.	TRBV19	TRBJ1-2
CASNLSGSGDEQFF	TGTGCCAGCAACCTCAGCGGGAGTGGGGATGAGCAGTTCTTC	.	TRBD2	TRBV28	TRBJ2-1
CASSLATGPSGANVLTF	TGCGCCAGCAGCTTGGCGACAGGCCCCTCTGGGGCCAACGTCCTGACTTTC	.	.	TRBV5-1	TRBJ2-6
CASSRGAQGSSYNEQFF	TGTGCCAGTAGTAGGGGGGCACAGGGGAGCTCCTACAATGAGCAGTTCTTC	.	.	TRBV19	TRBJ2-1
CASSQSGTSGRGTQYF	TGCGCCAGCAGCCAATCAGGGACTAGCGGGAGAGGTACGCAGTATTTT	.	TRBD2	TRBV4-1	TRBJ2-3
CASSAQGAGNQPQHF	TGTGCCAGCAGCGCGCAGGGGGCTGGCAATCAGCCCCAGCATTTT	.	TRBD1	TRBV5-5	TRBJ1-5
CASSQDRGLAGYNEQFF	TGTGCCAGCAGCCAAGATCGGGGACTAGCGGGATACAATGAGCAGTTCTTC	.	TRBD2	TRBV4-2	TRBJ2-1
CASSPQLAGGYNEQFF	TGCGCCAGCAGCCCTCAGCTAGCGGGAGGTTACAATGAGCAGTTCTTC	.	TRBD2	TRBV5-1	TRBJ2-1
CASSGVGGNTEAFF	TGTGCCAGCAGCGGAGTCGGAGGGAACACTGAAGCTTTCTTT	.	.	TRBV5-5	TRBJ1-1
CASNNNNQLQYF	TGTGCCAGCAACAACAATAACCAACTCCAGTATTTT	.	.	TRBV5-6	TRBJ2-3
CASSSRLDTGELFF	TGTGCCAGCAGCTCCCGACTAGACACCGGGGAGCTGTTTTTT	few	.	TRBV11-2	TRBJ2-2
CASSLEGLAENEQFF	TGTGCCAGCAGCTTGGAGGGTCTAGCGGAAAATGAGCAGTTCTTC	.	TRBD2	TRBV5-4	TRBJ2-1
CASSVDPGQGANTIYF	TGTGCCAGCAGCGTAGATCCGGGACAGGGGGCGAACACCATATATTTT	.	TRBD1	TRBV9	TRBJ1-3
CASSSGRTGYNSPLHF	TGCGCCAGCAGCTCCGGACGGACAGGTTATAATTCACCCCTCCACTTT	.	TRBD1	TRBV5-1	TRBJ1-6
CASSIVQAGAGELFF	TGTGCCAGTAGTATAGTACAGGCGGGGGCCGGGGAGCTGTTTTTT	.	TRBD2	TRBV19	TRBJ2-2